This T cell receptor beta chain was sequenced during a study of cytomegalovirus exposure and HLA in healthy donors. General study points: As was reported, the classifier diagnosed cytomegalovirus status with high specificity and sensitivity. Generally TCR sequences proved uncommon, though certain public TCRs appeared in numerous donors.

Sequenced by immunoSEQ multiplex PCR; TCRdb stores in-frame clones only, minus some. The sample consists of over 250,000 clones, 75% to 90% of them appearing once. A note on this clone: Its antigen is as yet unknown.

Trimming removed 3 bases from V and 0 bases from J; junction bases left unmatched: 4. This CDR3 comprises 15 residues. Per germline, CDR1 MGHRA and CDR2 YSYEKL. The sequence came from a woman aged 30 to 39 in good health and CMV-seropositive. The chain employs TRBV4-1 and TRBJ2-7, with 8 positions matching TRBD1. The sequencing sample was made of PBMCs. In DNA form, the CDR3 reads TGCGCCAGCAGCCACGCGACAGGGGTCTCCTACGAGCAGTACTTC. Amino acid sequence: CASSHATGVSYEQYF.